Below are 25 T cell receptor beta chains sequenced from a single sample in a study of CD8+CD57+ T cells in acquired aplastic anemia. Genomic DNA served as template for TCR beta VDJ and CDR3 profiling. TCRdb reanalysed the reads using MiXCR and keeps one entry per CDR3 protein. In the table there are 400,000 to 450,000 distinct CDR3 sequences, 65% to 80% of which are singletons. Sequencing used sorted CD4+, CD8+, or CD8+CD57+ T cells (not recorded which) from PBMCs. Source of these receptors: a human donor in good health, serving as a control.

This clonotype was picked up many times. The rearrangement uses TRBV3-1 and TRBJ1-4; no clear D. The CDR3 runs 13 residues. Looked up from germline, CDR1 is LGHDT and CDR2 is YNNKEL (reference sequence). With 0 bases removed from V and 8 bases from J, the gap between germline ends came to 7 bases. CDR3 nucleotides: TGTGCCAGCAGCCAAGATCAAAGAGAAAAACTGTTTTTT. This sequence encodes CASSQDQREKLFF.

Notes on this clonotype: The CDR3 carries no conserved terminal phenylalanine or tryptophan, so it likely arises from a read error. No DNA is shown, since the ends of the CDR3 on it are uncertain; the CDR3 is the one TCRdb lists. The rearrangement uses TRBV7-2 and TRBJ2-7; the D call in the table, TRBD2, was not verified against the DNA. CDR1 is SGHTA and CDR2 is FQGNSA in the germline V gene. The CDR3 extends over 13 residues, inclusive of both ends. The CDR3: CASSFAGLSSPLL.

As for this clonotype: A much larger clonotype is one base distant, so this may be a read error. The V gene is TRBV6-6, the J gene TRBJ2-5, with D perhaps TRBD1 (6 bases). The germline V and J ends were trimmed by 0 bases and 3 bases, with 14 bases remaining between them. This CDR3 comprises 16 residues. Germline assignment: CDR1 MNHNY and CDR2 SVGAGI (reference sequence). This chain's CDR3 is CASSYSTVGAEETQYF. The CDR3 bases are TGTGCCAGCAGTTACTCGACCGTGGGGGCCGAAGAGACCCAGTACTTC.

The V gene is TRBV12-3 or TRBV12-4, the J gene TRBJ2-7; 11 bases map to TRBD1. Germline trimming cut 9 bases from V and 5 bases from J; bases unmatched to any gene: 9. The CDR3 contains 14 residues. As DNA, the CDR3 is TGTGCCAGGAGAATCGGGACAGGGGGGCACGAGCAGTACTTC. Protein product: CARRIGTGGHEQYF.

The chain uses TRBV29-1 and TRBJ1-1; D not certain. The germline CDR1 and CDR2 sequences are SQVTM and ANQGSEA. The CDR3 extends over 12 amino acids. V lost 4 bases, J lost 0 bases, and 6 bases lay in between. As DNA, the CDR3 is TGCAGCGTTGCGAATCTGAACACTGAAGCTTTCTTT. Translation gives CSVANLNTEAFF. The full variable domain, with the rest looked up from reference TRBV29-1 and TRBJ1-1, is SAVISQKPSRDICQRGTSLTIQCQVDSQVTMMFWYRQQPGQSLTLIATANQGSEATYESGFVIDKFPISRPNLTFSTLTVSNMSPEDSSIYLCSVANLNTEAFFGQGTRLTVV.

This clonotype was recorded once. Its ends do not fully match the called genes, so a read error is possible. The chain combines TRBV7-3 with TRBJ1-2; D unclear. This CDR3 is built from 13 residues. Germline CDR1 is SGHTA and CDR2 is FQGTGA. The CDR3 sequence: CASSSLDGYGYTW. CDR3 bases: TGTGCCAGCAGCTCATTGGACGGCTATGGGTACACCTGG.

Concerning this clonotype itself: It is likely a read error, because the conserved phenylalanine at the end of the CDR3 is missing. The chain has TRBV4-2 and TRBJ2-2; D possibly corresponds to TRBD1 (5 bases). CDR1 and CDR2 from the germline V gene are LGHNA and YNFKEQ. The V end was cut by 0 bases, the J end by 1 base, with 6 bases between. The CDR3 sequence is 15 residues long. This CDR3 is CASSQEQVNTGELFL. The CDR3 bases are TGTGCCAGCAGCCAAGAACAGGTGAACACCGGGGAGCTGTTTCTT.

For this clonotype: This sequence may be a read error, since a much larger clone differs from it by one base. The chain joins TRBV29-1 to TRBJ1-6; no firm D call. Germline loops: CDR1 SQVTM, CDR2 ANQGSEA. CDR3 length equals 13 residues. Trimming stripped 4 bases from V and 8 bases from J, with 12 bases between. The CDR3 region is CSVGVTCDSPLHF. The CDR3, as DNA: TGCAGCGTTGGGGTTACTTGCGATTCACCCCTCCACTTT.

This clonotype has a count of ten or more. At one boundary the junction diverges from the germline segment, which might be a read error. The chain has TRBV5-1 and TRBJ2-7; D is unresolved. The germline V gene has CDR1 SGHRS and CDR2 YFSETQ. The CDR3 contains 13 residues. CDR3 sequence reads: CASSLARSYEQYF. The CDR3 nucleotides read TGTGCCAGCAGCTTGGCCAGATCCTACGAGCAGTACTTC.

V gene TRBV5-1 combines with J gene TRBJ2-7; D is ambiguous. This CDR3 spans 15 amino acids. V lost 0 bases to trimming and J lost 4 bases, with 14 bases between them. Germline lookup yields CDR1 SGHRS and CDR2 YFSETQ. CDR3 residues: CASSLGRALDYEQYF. CDR3 nucleotide sequence: TGCGCCAGCAGCTTGGGACGAGCTCTGGATTACGAGCAGTACTTC.

The chain employs TRBV7-9 and TRBJ1-2; perhaps TRBD1 as D (5 bases). The CDR3 extends over 12 amino acids. Germline loops: CDR1 SEHNR, CDR2 FQNEAQ (reference sequence). V lost 5 bases and J 5 bases, leaving 9 bases between the germline ends. The CDR3 bases are TGTGCCAGCAGCCAAGAGGGGTATGGCTACACCTTC. Protein: CASSQEGYGYTF.

A word on this clonotype: The CDR3 carries no conserved terminal phenylalanine or tryptophan, so it likely arises from a read error. The DNA is omitted, as the CDR3 cannot be located on it reliably, and the CDR3 follows TCRdb's listing. The chain is built from TRBV7-2 and TRBJ2-1; TRBD1 is the table's D call and was not checked against the DNA. With termini counted, the CDR3 has 11 amino acids. Germline lookup yields CDR1 SGHTA and CDR2 FQGNSA. CDR3 amino acids: CASSLRAGEIL.

This clonotype was counted ten times or more. The V call is TRBV30, the J call TRBJ1-1, with 10 bases matching TRBD1. CDR1 is GTSNPN, CDR2 SVGIG, per germline (reference sequence). After removal of 6 bases from V and 4 bases from J, the junction contained 5 bases not matched to a gene. The CDR3 totals 13 residues. CDR3 sequence: CACMRDRGTEAFF. The CDR3 nucleotides read TGTGCCTGCATGAGGGACAGGGGCACTGAAGCTTTCTTT.

The V call is TRBV5-5, the J call TRBJ2-3; TRBD2 agrees at 7 bases. This CDR3 spans 14 amino acids. With V trimmed by 4 bases and J by 3 bases, 5 bases remained unmatched. Germline V gene data show CDR1 as SGHKS and CDR2 as YYEKEE (reference sequence). The CDR3 nucleotides read TGTGCCAGCAGCCCAGCGGGGAAAACAGATACGCAGTATTTT. Translating gives CASSPAGKTDTQYF.

This clonotype came up a few times. The V call is TRBV7-8, the J call TRBJ2-3; weak D call: TRBD2 (6 bases). Germline-derived CDR1 and CDR2 are SGHVS and FQNEAQ. This CDR3 has 14 residues. V gave up 1 base and J gave up 4 bases, with 9 bases separating them. CDR3: CASSLGRGADTQYF. CDR3 coding DNA: TGTGCCAGCAGCTTAGGGCGGGGTGCAGATACGCAGTATTTT.

This clonotype was seen many times. The chain is built from TRBV6-6 and TRBJ2-3; the D call may be TRBD1 or TRBD2 (5 bases each). V was pared by 0 bases and J by 2 bases, with 9 bases between. Germline V lookup: CDR1 MNHNY, CDR2 SVGAGI (reference sequence). CDR3 length equals 15 residues. CDR3 sequence (DNA): TGTGCCAGCAGTTACTCAGGGGAGAACACAGATACGCAGTATTTT. Protein sequence: CASSYSGENTDTQYF.

V is TRBV2 and J is TRBJ2-7; D is ambiguous. Trimming shortened V by 7 bases and J by 5 bases, and 12 bases separated the two germline ends. CDR1 SNHLY and CDR2 FYNNEI come from the germline V gene. The CDR3 spans 12 residues. DNA of the CDR3: TGTGCCAGCACACTAACGGCAGACGAGCAGTACTTC. Encoded protein: CASTLTADEQYF.

This clonotype was recorded a few times. The rearrangement uses TRBV12-3 or TRBV12-4 and TRBJ1-1; D gene unclear. The germline V and J ends were trimmed by 5 bases and 4 bases, with 17 bases remaining between them. The CDR3 spans 15 residues. CDR3 loop: CASSPLSTLGTEAFF. CDR3 sequence (DNA): TGTGCCAGCAGTCCCCTTTCTACTCTGGGCACTGAAGCTTTCTTT.

This clonotype was seen many times. The genes are TRBV24-1 and TRBJ1-1; 7 nucleotides align to TRBD1. The CDR3 totals 11 residues. The V gene end was trimmed by 9 bases and the J gene end by 3 bases; junction bases not matched to a gene: 0. Germline CDR1 reads KGHDR; CDR2 reads SFDVKD. CDR3 in DNA: TGTGCCACCCAGGGGGACACTGAAGCTTTCTTT. This translates into CATQGDTEAFF.

The chain is built from TRBV7-2 and TRBJ1-5, with D unclear. Germline lookup yields CDR1 SGHTA and CDR2 FQGNSA. V was shortened by 3 bases and J by 8 bases, with 20 bases between the two germline ends. The CDR3 consists of 16 residues. Written as DNA, the CDR3 is TGTGCCAGCAGCTTGTCCGGGCAGAGAACCCATAAGCCCCAGCATTTT. Translation: CASSLSGQRTHKPQHF.

This clonotype has at least ten counts. The chain joins TRBV19 to TRBJ2-6; a weak D match, TRBD2 (6 bases). Germline loops: CDR1 LNHDA, CDR2 SQIVND (reference sequence). V was clipped by 2 bases and J by 0 bases, with 11 bases between them. CDR3 length equals 17 residues. For the CDR3, the DNA is TGTGCCAGTAGTATATCGGGACTCAACTCTGGGGCCAACGTCCTGACTTTC. The encoded protein is CASSISGLNSGANVLTF.

The chain has TRBV3-1 and TRBJ1-1; a possible D gene is TRBD1 (6 bases). Germline CDR1 and CDR2: LGHDT and YNNKEL (reference sequence). The CDR3 has 16 residues. V lost 0 bases and J lost 6, with 17 bases in between. CDR3 sequence: CASSQDLSRGVAEAFF. The CDR3 region has the DNA TGTGCCAGCAGCCAAGATCTTTCCAGGGGAGTGGCTGAAGCTTTCTTT.

This clonotype was recorded at least ten times. The rearrangement joins TRBV12-3 or TRBV12-4 to TRBJ2-7; D is uncertain. CDR3 length: 15 residues. The V and J ends lost 2 bases and 3 bases respectively, with 14 bases between them. The DNA for the CDR3 is TGTGCCAGCAGTTTAAGGGTCAGTTATATCTACGAGCAGTACTTC. The encoded protein is CASSLRVSYIYEQYF.

With regard to this clonotype: The junction differs from germline at one of its ends, possibly a read error. CDR3 amino acids: CSVSGGNYGQSF. For the CDR3, the DNA is TGCAGCGTGTCCGGGGGGAACTATGGCCAGTCCTTC. This rearrangement joins TRBV29-1 to TRBJ2-7; 7 nucleotides line up with TRBD2. In germline, CDR1 is SQVTM, CDR2 ANQGSEA. CDR3 length: 12 amino acids.

This clonotype was observed at least ten times. The CDR3 nucleotides are TGTGCCAGCAGCCAAGCCAGGTTAAGCACAGATACGCAGTATTTT. It specifies CASSQARLSTDTQYF. This chain links TRBV3-1 with TRBJ2-3; D remains ambiguous. The CDR3 has 15 amino acids. The V gene lost 1 base and the J gene lost 0 bases, with 8 bases spanning the gap. Germline V CDR1 and CDR2: LGHDT, YNNKEL (reference sequence).